This T cell receptor beta chain was captured in a study of persistence of HIV-infected CD4 T cells. This CDR3 comprises 15 residues. The germline V and J ends were trimmed by 4 bases and 3 bases, with 13 bases remaining between them. Germline CDR1 SGHRS, CDR2 YFSETQ. Notes on this clone: Its antigen is as yet unknown.

Broader study findings: TCR analyses could not target the rare provirus-carrying CMV-responding cells.

The stimulus was lysate of CMV-infected fibroblasts, around 11 ug/mL. Memory cells lacking CD40L and CD69 with high CD45RO were sorted. The libraries were made with immunoSEQ version 4 in survey mode. Repertoires were generated with immunoSEQ multiplex PCR, while TCRdb's copy carries only in-frame clones and drops some. The sample includes 25,000 to 35,000 clones, about 80% of them seen just once. The sequence was obtained from an adult woman with HIV who was CMV-seropositive. The sequencing used CD4+ T cells sorted from PBMCs after roughly 18-hour stimulation, collected from a patient who received antiretroviral therapy. This chain joins TRBV5-1 and TRBJ2-2; weak D call: TRBD1 (5 bases). This CDR3 reads CASSPPTDYTGELFF. The CDR3 nucleotides are TGCGCCAGCAGCCCACCGACAGACTACACCGGGGAGCTGTTTTTT.